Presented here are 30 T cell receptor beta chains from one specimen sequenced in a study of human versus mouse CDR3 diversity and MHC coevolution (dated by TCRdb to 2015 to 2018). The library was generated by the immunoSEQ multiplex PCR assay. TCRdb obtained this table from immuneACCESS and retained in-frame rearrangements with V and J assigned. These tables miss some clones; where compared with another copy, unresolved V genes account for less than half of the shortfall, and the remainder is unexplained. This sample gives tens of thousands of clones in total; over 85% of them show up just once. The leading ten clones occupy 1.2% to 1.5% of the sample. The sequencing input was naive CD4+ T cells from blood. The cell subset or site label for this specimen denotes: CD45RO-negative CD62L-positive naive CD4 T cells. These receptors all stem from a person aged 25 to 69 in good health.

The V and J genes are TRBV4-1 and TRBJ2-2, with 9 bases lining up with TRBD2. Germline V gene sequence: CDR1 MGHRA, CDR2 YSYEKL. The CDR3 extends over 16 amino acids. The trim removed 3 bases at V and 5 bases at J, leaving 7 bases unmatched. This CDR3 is CASSQSPGLATGELFF. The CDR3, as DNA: TGCGCCAGCAGCCAGTCCCCGGGACTAGCAACCGGGGAGCTGTTTTTT.

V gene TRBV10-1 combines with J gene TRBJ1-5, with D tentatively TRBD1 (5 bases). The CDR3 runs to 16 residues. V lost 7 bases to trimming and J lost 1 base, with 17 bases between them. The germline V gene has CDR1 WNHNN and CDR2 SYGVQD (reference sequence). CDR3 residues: CASTLLETASNQPQHF. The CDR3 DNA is TGCGCCAGCACCCTATTAGAGACAGCAAGCAATCAGCCCCAGCATTTT.

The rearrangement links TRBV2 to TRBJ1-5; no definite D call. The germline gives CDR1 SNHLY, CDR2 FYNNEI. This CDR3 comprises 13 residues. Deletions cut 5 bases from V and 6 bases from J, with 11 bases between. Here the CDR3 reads CASSPAGSQPQHF. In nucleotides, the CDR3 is TGTGCCAGCAGTCCAGCGGGCAGTCAGCCCCAGCATTTT.

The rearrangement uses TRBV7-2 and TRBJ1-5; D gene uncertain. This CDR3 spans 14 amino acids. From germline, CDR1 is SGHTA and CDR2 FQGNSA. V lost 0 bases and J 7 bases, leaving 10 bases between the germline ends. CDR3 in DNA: TGTGCCAGCAGCTTAGCGACGGAGGGACAGCCCCAGCATTTT. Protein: CASSLATEGQPQHF.

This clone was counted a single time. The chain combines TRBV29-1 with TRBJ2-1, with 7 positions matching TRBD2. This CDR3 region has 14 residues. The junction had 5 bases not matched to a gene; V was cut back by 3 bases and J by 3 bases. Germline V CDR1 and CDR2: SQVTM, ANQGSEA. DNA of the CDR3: TGCAGCGTTGATCCTAGCGGATTCTACAATGAGCAGTTCTTC. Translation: CSVDPSGFYNEQFF.

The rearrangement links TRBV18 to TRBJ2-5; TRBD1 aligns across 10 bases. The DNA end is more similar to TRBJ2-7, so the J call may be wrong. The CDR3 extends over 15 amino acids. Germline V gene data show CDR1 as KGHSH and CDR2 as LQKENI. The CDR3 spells CASSPRDRGPYEQYF. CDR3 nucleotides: TGTGCCAGCTCACCCCGGGACAGGGGCCCCTACGAGCAGTACTTC.

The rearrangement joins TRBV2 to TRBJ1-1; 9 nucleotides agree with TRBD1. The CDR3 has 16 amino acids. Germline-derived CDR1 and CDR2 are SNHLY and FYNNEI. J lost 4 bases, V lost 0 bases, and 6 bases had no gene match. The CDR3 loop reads CASSEARGQGGTEAFF. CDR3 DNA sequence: TGTGCCAGCAGTGAAGCGAGGGGACAGGGAGGCACTGAAGCTTTCTTT.

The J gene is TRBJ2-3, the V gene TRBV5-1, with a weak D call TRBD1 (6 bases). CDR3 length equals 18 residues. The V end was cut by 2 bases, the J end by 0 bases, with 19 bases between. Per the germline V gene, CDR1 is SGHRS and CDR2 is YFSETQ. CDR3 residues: CASSLLGAGTSSTDTQYF. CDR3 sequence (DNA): TGCGCCAGCAGCTTACTCGGAGCCGGGACAAGCAGCACAGATACGCAGTATTTT.

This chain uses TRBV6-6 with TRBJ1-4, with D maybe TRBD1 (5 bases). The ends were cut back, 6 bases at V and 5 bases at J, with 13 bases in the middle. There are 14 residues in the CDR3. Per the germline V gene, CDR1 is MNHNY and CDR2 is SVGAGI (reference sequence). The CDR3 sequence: CASSLGLSNEKLFF. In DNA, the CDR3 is TGTGCCAGCAGCTTGGGACTTTCGAATGAAAAACTGTTTTTT.

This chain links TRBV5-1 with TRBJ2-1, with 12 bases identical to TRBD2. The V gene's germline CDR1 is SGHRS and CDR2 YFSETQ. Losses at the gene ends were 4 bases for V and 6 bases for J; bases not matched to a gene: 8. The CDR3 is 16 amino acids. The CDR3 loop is CASSVTASGRGNEQFF. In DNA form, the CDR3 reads TGCGCCAGCAGCGTAACAGCTAGCGGGAGGGGCAATGAGCAGTTCTTC. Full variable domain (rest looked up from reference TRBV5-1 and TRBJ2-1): KAGVTQTPRYLIKTRGQQVTLSCSPISGHRSVSWYQQTPGQGLQFLFEYFSETQRNKGNFPGRFSGRQFSNSRSEMNVSTLELGDSALYLCASSVTASGRGNEQFFGPGTRLTVL.

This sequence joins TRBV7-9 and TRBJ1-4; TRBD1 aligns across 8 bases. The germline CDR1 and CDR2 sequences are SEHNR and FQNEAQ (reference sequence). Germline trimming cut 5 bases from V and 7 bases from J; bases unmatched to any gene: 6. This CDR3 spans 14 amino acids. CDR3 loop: CASSMTGVVEKLFF. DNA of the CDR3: TGTGCCAGCAGCATGACAGGGGTCGTTGAAAAACTGTTTTTT.

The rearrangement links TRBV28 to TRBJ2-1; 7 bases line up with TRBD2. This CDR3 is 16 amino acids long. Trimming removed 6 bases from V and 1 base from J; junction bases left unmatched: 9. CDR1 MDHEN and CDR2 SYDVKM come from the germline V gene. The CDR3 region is CASRVVSGKSYNEQFF. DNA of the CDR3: TGTGCCAGCAGGGTGGTGAGCGGGAAGTCCTACAATGAGCAGTTCTTC.

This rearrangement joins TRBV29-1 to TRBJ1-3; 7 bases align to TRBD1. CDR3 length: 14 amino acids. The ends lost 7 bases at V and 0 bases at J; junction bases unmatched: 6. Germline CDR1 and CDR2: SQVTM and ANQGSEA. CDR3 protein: CSAGDSYSGNTIYF. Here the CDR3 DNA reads TGCAGCGCTGGGGACAGCTACTCTGGAAACACCATATATTTT.

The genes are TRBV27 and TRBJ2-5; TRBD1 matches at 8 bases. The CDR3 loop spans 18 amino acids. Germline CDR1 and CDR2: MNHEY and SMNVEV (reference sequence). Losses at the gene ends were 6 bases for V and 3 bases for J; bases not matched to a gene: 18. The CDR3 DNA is TGTGCCAGCAGCATAAGGGTGACAGGGGTTTGGGGGAAAGAGACCCAGTACTTC. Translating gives CASSIRVTGVWGKETQYF.

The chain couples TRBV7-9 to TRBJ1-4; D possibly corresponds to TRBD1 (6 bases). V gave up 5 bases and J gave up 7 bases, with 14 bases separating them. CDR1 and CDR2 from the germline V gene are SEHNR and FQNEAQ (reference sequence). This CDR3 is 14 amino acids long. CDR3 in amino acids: CASSPTGVGEKLFF. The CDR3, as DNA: TGTGCCAGCAGCCCGACAGGAGTCGGTGAAAAACTGTTTTTT.

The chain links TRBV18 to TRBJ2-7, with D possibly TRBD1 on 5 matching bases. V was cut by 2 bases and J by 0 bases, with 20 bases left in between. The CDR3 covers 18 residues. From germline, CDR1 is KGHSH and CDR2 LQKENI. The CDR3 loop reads CASSPLRVSTGDSYEQYF. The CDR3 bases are TGTGCCAGCTCACCATTAAGAGTATCTACAGGCGACTCCTACGAGCAGTACTTC.

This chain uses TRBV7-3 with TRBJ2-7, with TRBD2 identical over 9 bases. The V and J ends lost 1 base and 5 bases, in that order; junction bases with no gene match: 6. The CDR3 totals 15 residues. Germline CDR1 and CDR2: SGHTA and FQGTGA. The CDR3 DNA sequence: TGTGCCAGCAGCTTAAATCCTAGCGGGATCGACGAGCAGTACTTC. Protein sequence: CASSLNPSGIDEQYF. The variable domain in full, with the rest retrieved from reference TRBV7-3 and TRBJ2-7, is GAGVSQTPSNKVTEKGKYVELRCDPISGHTALYWYRQSLGQGPEFLIYFQGTGAADDSGLPNDRFFAVRPEGSVSTLKIQRTERGDSAVYLCASSLNPSGIDEQYFGPGTRLTVT.

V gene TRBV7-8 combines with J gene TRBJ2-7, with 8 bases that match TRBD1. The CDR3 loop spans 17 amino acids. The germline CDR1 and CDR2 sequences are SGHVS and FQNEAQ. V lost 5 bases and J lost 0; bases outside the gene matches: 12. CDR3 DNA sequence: TGTGCCAGCAGCCCAGTCCCAGGGACAGGCAGCTCCTACGAGCAGTACTTC. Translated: CASSPVPGTGSSYEQYF.

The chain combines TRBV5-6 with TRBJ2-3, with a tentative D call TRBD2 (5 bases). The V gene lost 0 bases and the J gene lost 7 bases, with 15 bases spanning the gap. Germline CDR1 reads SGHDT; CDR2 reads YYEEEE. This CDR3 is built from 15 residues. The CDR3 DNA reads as TGTGCCAGCAGCTTGGACGGGAACCTGGGGAATACGCAGTATTTT. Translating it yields CASSLDGNLGNTQYF.

The chain's CDR3 is CASSLTSGLRGTDTQYF. The CDR3 nucleotides read TGTGCCAGCAGCTTGACTAGCGGCCTCAGGGGCACAGATACGCAGTATTTT. The rearrangement links TRBV7-2 to TRBJ2-3; 9 bases map to TRBD2. Trimming cost V 3 bases and J 1 base; bases outside gene matches: 8. This CDR3 region has 17 residues. Per the germline V gene, CDR1 is SGHTA and CDR2 is FQGNSA.

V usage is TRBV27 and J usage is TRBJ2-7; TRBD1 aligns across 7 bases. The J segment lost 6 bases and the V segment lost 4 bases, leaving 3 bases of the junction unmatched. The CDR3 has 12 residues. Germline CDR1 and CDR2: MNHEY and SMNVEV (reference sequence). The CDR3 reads CASSSHRGEQYF. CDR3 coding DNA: TGTGCCAGCAGTTCCCACAGGGGCGAGCAGTACTTC.

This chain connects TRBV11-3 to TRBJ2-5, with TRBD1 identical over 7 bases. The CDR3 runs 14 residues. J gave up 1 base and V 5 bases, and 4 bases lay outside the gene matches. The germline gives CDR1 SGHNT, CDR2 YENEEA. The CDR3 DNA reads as TGTGCCAGCAGCCCCCGGGACAGCCAAGAGACCCAGTACTTC. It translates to CASSPRDSQETQYF. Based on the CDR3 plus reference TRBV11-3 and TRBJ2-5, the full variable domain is EAGVVQSPRYKIIEKKQPVAFWCNPISGHNTLYWYLQNLGQGPELLIRYENEEAVDDSQLPKDRFSAERLKGVDSTLKIQPAELGDSAVYLCASSPRDSQETQYFGPGTRLLVL.

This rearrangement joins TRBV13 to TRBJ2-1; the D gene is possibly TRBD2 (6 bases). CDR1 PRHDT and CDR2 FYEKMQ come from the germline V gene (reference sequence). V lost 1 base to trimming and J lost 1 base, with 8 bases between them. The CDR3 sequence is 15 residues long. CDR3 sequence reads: CASSLAGGSYNEQFF. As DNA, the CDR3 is TGTGCCAGCAGCTTAGCCGGGGGATCCTACAATGAGCAGTTCTTC.

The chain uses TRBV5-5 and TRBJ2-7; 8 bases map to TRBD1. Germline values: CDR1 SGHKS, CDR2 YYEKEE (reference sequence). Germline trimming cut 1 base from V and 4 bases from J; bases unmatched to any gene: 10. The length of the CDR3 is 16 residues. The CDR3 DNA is TGTGCCAGCAGCTTGTTAGAGGGCAGGGGGCGATACGAGCAGTACTTC. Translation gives CASSLLEGRGRYEQYF.

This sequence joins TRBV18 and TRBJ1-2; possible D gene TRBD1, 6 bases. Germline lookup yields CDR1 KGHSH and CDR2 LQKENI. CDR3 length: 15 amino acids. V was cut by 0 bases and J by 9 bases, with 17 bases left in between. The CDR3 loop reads CASSPPDRIRSSYTF. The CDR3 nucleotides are TGTGCCAGCTCACCACCGGACAGAATCCGCTCAAGCTACACCTTC. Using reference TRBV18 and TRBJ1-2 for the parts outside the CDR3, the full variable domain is NAGVMQNPRHLVRRRGQEARLRCSPMKGHSHVYWYRQLPEEGLKFMVYLQKENIIDESGMPKERFSAEFPKEGPSILRIQQVVRGDSAAYFCASSPPDRIRSSYTFGSGTRLTVV.

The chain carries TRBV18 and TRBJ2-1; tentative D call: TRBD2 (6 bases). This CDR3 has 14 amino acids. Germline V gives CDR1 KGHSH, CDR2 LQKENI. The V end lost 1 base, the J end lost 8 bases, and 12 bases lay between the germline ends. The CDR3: CASSPQTGEDEQFF. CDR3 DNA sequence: TGTGCCAGCTCACCACAAACGGGGGAGGATGAGCAGTTCTTC.

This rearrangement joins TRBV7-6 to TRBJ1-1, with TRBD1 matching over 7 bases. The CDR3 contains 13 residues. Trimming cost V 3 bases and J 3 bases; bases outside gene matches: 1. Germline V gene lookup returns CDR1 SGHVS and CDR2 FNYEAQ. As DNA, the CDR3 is TGTGCCAGCAGCTTTACAGGGGACACTGAAGCTTTCTTT. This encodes CASSFTGDTEAFF.

CDR3 region: CSGGLLGEKLFF. CDR3 DNA: TGCAGCGGGGGACTTCTAGGAGAAAAACTGTTTTTT. The chain couples TRBV29-1 to TRBJ1-4; possibly TRBD1 for D (5 bases). CDR3 size: 12 residues. Trimming removed 7 bases from V and 8 bases from J, with 14 bases in between. CDR1 SQVTM and CDR2 ANQGSEA come from the germline V gene.

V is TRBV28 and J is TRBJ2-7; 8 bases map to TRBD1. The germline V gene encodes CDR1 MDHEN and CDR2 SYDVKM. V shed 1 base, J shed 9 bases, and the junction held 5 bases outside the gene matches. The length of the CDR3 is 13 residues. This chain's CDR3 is CASSLFQGAVQYF. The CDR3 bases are TGTGCCAGCAGTTTATTTCAGGGGGCGGTGCAGTACTTC.

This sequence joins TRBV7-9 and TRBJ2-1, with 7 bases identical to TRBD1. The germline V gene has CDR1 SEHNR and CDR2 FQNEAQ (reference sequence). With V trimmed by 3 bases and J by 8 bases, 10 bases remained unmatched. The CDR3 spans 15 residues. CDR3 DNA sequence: TGTGCCAGCAGCTTCTGGACAGGCCTGGGGGATGAGCAGTTCTTC. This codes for CASSFWTGLGDEQFF.